This T cell receptor beta chain comes out of a study of neurological immune-mediated disorders (dated by TCRdb to the late 2010s). Turning to the overall study: Peripheral blood TCR-beta repertoires from HTLV-I-associated myelopathy (HAM/TSP) patients, multiple sclerosis patients and healthy controls were compared by UMI-based sequencing. The 90 to 120 TCR-beta libraries covered PBMC samples along with longitudinal samples, technical triplicates, and paired sorted CD4+ and CD8+ T-cell subsets. Longitudinal HAM/TSP and healthy donors had 3 time-points each (3-40 month intervals). Of the roughly 71 subjects in the cohort, about 14 were HAM/TSP patients, approximately 35 were multiple sclerosis patients, and about 20 were healthy controls. Here is what the overall study found, with its caveats: TCR clonal expansion was highest in HAM/TSP patients and lowest in MS patients, with MS patients falling below even healthy controls. Across subjects, expanded clones never shared an identical CDR3 amino acid sequence, which suggests that the TCR-beta repertoires in every group were private.

This clonotype turned up a few times. Its antigen is unknown. Base qualities are not provided; no much larger clone lies one nucleotide away. This sample's time point label indicates: longitudinal time-point 3. For the unsorted PBMC libraries, 2 million PBMCs were stored in RNAlater at -80 degrees C until RNA extraction and were used to generate the libraries. Peripheral blood was subjected to Ficoll-Hypaque density gradient centrifugation to isolate PBMCs, which were then cryopreserved in liquid nitrogen. The CDR3 starts with the cysteine, ends with the phenylalanine, and has 14 residues. CDR3 DNA only is kept here, 42 bases in frame from base 1. Taken from the germline V gene (reference sequence), the CDR1 and CDR2 loops are LGHDT and YNNKEL. Deletion took 4 bases off V and 7 bases off J, with a span of 14 bases between the germline ends. cDNA was synthesized by template-switch 5'RACE using a primer with a 10-nucleotide random unique molecular identifier that tagged each TCR transcript. Every sequencing run yielded over 170 million TCR-beta sequences covering 15-18 subjects. The RNeasy kit was used for extraction of total RNA. The KAPA Real-time Library Amplification kit was used to amplify TCR-beta VDJ regions with primers targeting the TCR constant region and the 5'RACE anchor. Sample indexes and Illumina adaptors were added in a first PCR, after which library yield was increased in a second PCR. After purification with Ampure beads, the TCR product of roughly 650 bp was size-selected on a 2% E-gel SizeSelection system. Library quality was checked on a Bioanalyzer, concentration was measured with Qubit, and libraries were quantified with the Kapa Library Quantification kit before pooling. An Illumina HiSeq 2500 sequenced the libraries paired-end 2 x 150 bp. To increase sequence diversity, about 25-30% phiX was spiked into each library pool. The source study handled its data this way. The quality-filtered reads were processed with the UMI-based MiGEC pipeline, whose error correction step removed more than 80% of the raw TCR sequences. IMGT germline references were used for alignment of VDJ genes, and clonotypes were defined by a unique CDR3 amino acid sequence together with V-J genes. Clonal expansion, Shannon diversity and CDR3 relatedness were evaluated with VDJtools (CalcPairwiseDistances, ClusterSamples), while phylogenetic trees were built in CLCbio workbench. Using coefficient-of-variation modelling across technical triplicates, the study counted a clone as expanded if it had at least 8 unique UMIs. TCRdb itself trimmed the public reads at Q25 with fastp, ran MiXCR and retained productive beta chains. Rows are combined by CDR3 protein, so each entry shows the most common genes and DNA. TCRdb's processing, not the authors' own work, is the source of the V and J calls. This sample gives roughly 100,000 distinct CDR3 sequences in total; approximately 10% of them show up just once. Of the sample, under 4% falls within the top ten clones.

This chain is built from TRBV3-1 and TRBJ2-1; the D element could tentatively be TRBD1 or TRBD2, as 5 bases agree for each. The sample consisted of PBMCs. This clonotype was sampled from a female donor with HTLV-1-associated myelopathy (HAM/TSP). The DNA sequence reads TGTGCCAGCAGCCCTGGGACGCCGGGGAATGAGCAGTTCTTC. Its translation reads: CASSPGTPGNEQFF.